The entry that follows covers one T cell receptor (beta chain) sequence. The data originate from a study of blood T cell repertoires in COVID-19. Across the whole study: Samples of COVID-19 (acute and convalescent) were obtained from the United States, Italy and Spain. PBMCs, B-cell-depleted T cells, or T cells provided the cDNA or gDNA that made up the material.

Authors' analysis steps: The assay estimated nucleated cells by amplifying reference gene primers. Measured with immunoSEQ multiplex PCR; TCRdb has only the in-frame clones, and not every one. D and trimming come from the DNA, and the V and J calls and clone size come from that table. The sample gives over 70,000 clones, around 85% of which show up once; roughly 5% is in the top ten. This clonotype originated in a man older than 75 with acute or convalescent COVID-19. Sequenced input: peripheral blood.

The CDR3 DNA reads as TGTGCCAGCTCACTACAGGTTCCCGAGCAGTACTTC. Amino acids: CASSLQVPEQYF. The chain combines TRBV18 with TRBJ2-7; a weak D match, TRBD1 (5 bases). V shed 4 bases and J shed 6 bases, with 10 bases lying between them. This CDR3 is 12 amino acids long. Germline V gene sequence: CDR1 KGHSH, CDR2 LQKENI.